The rows below give T cell receptor beta chains drawn from one sample of a study of CD8 T cells in acute hepatitis C reinfection. The data were produced by immunoSEQ multiplex PCR, yet TCRdb's version contains in-frame clones alone and is incomplete. The sample yields tens of thousands of clones, approximately 85% seen once. The sequencing input was naive CD8+ T cells from PBMCs. All receptors derive from a woman under 30 who spontaneously cleared hepatitis C infection. Each CDR3 is given with its conserved first and last residue. The D gene is left open where the match is weak. Clone size is shown for a subset of rows, as once, few, many or a class of expanded clone.

>TRBJ1-1|.|.|TRBV14
CASSQGPLMNTEAFF
TGTGCCAGCAGCCAGGGACCCCTCATGAACACTGAAGCTTTCTTT
>TRBJ1-5|TRBD1|.|TRBV7-9
CASSPGQYSNQPQHF
TGTGCCAGCAGCCCGGGACAGTATAGCAATCAGCCCCAGCATTTT
>TRBJ2-3|.|.|TRBV13
CASSPTPADSSADTQYF
TGTGCCAGCAGCCCCACCCCCGCGGACAGTAGCGCAGATACGCAGTATTTT
>TRBJ2-1|.|.|TRBV27
CASSLSIGLNNEQFF
TGTGCCAGCAGTTTATCGATAGGGCTAAACAATGAGCAGTTCTTC
>TRBJ2-1|.|once|TRBV5-4
CASSLAGARAQDEQFF
TGTGCCAGCAGCTTGGCGGGAGCTCGGGCACAGGATGAGCAGTTCTTC
>TRBJ2-7|.|.|TRBV15
CATSWSGDYEQYF
TGTGCCACCAGCTGGTCGGGAGATTACGAGCAGTACTTC
>TRBJ2-5|.|.|TRBV14
CASSQAGRTQYF
TGTGCCAGCAGCCAGGCTGGGCGGACCCAGTACTTC
>TRBJ2-3|.|.|TRBV9
CASSVVVDSYSTDTQYF
TGTGCCAGCAGCGTAGTCGTGGACAGCTATAGCACAGATACGCAGTATTTT
>TRBJ2-1|.|.|TRBV7-9
CASSNPIRDGNEQFF
TGTGCCAGCAGCAACCCCATACGGGACGGCAATGAGCAGTTCTTC
>TRBJ2-1|.|once|TRBV14
CASSQAGNNEQFF
TGTGCCAGCAGCCAAGCGGGGAACAATGAGCAGTTCTTC
>TRBJ2-1|.|.|TRBV5-1
CASSLFDEQFF
TGCGCCAGCAGCTTGTTCGATGAGCAGTTCTTC
>TRBJ1-5|.|once|TRBV19
CASSIYREASQPQHF
TGTGCCAGTAGTATATATCGGGAAGCCAGTCAGCCCCAGCATTTT
>TRBJ2-1|.|.|TRBV5-1
CASSFMEGTYNEQFF
TGCGCCAGCAGCTTCATGGAGGGGACATACAATGAGCAGTTCTTC
>TRBJ2-7|.|.|TRBV5-8
CASSLTSYDEQYF
TGTGCCAGCAGCTTAACTAGCTACGACGAGCAGTACTTC
>TRBJ1-1|.|once|TRBV11-3
CASSLGENTEAFF
TGTGCCAGCAGCTTAGGGGAGAACACTGAAGCTTTCTTT
>TRBJ2-5|.|.|TRBV27
CASSLSGETQYF
TGTGCCAGCAGTTTATCGGGGGAGACCCAGTACTTC
>TRBJ1-1|TRBD1|.|TRBV19
CASSIDLAGQGSGWDTEAFF
TGTGCCAGTAGTATAGATCTGGCAGGACAGGGAAGCGGGTGGGACACTGAAGCTTTCTTT
>TRBJ2-1|.|.|TRBV9
CASSVVENEQFF
TGTGCCAGCAGCGTAGTGGAGAATGAGCAGTTCTTC
>TRBJ2-6|.|.|TRBV27
CASSYGAGANVLTF
TGTGCCAGCAGTTACGGCGCTGGGGCCAACGTCCTGACTTTC
>TRBJ2-1|.|.|TRBV7-9
CASRPDGLGEQFF
TGTGCCAGCAGACCGGACGGCCTGGGGGAGCAGTTCTTC
>TRBJ1-5|.|few|TRBV7-9
CASSFVGNQPQHF
TGTGCCAGCAGCTTTGTAGGGAATCAGCCCCAGCATTTT
>TRBJ2-7|.|.|TRBV7-8
CASGPDEQYF
TGTGCCAGCGGCCCAGACGAGCAGTACTTC
>TRBJ1-5|TRBD1|.|TRBV5-5
CASSLKGQANQPQHF
TGTGCCAGCAGCTTGAAAGGACAGGCAAATCAGCCCCAGCATTTT
>TRBJ2-2|TRBD2|.|TRBV5-1
CASSGPDTSGANTGELFF
TGCGCCAGCAGCGGGCCGGATACTAGCGGGGCTAACACCGGGGAGCTGTTTTTT
>TRBJ1-1|.|.|TRBV6-1
CASNILIDLNTEAFF
TGTGCCAGCAATATTTTAATAGACTTGAACACTGAAGCTTTCTTT
>TRBJ2-1|TRBD2|.|TRBV15
CATSRTSANEQFF
TGTGCCACCAGCAGGACTAGCGCCAATGAGCAGTTCTTC
>TRBJ2-3|TRBD2|once|TRBV6-1
CASSELAGDDTQYF
TGTGCCAGCAGTGAACTAGCGGGAGATGATACGCAGTATTTT
>TRBJ2-3|.|.|TRBV6-5
CASSTGSPDTQYF
TGTGCCAGCAGTACAGGGTCCCCAGATACGCAGTATTTT
>TRBJ2-2|TRBD2|.|TRBV2
CATILAGQNTGELFF
TGTGCCACCATCCTAGCGGGACAGAACACCGGGGAGCTGTTTTTT
>TRBJ2-5|TRBD2|.|TRBV19
CASSIDHIGLGQETQYF
TGTGCCAGTAGTATAGATCATATCGGACTAGGACAAGAGACCCAGTACTTC
>TRBJ1-1|.|.|TRBV4-2
CASSQGGTTEAFF
TGTGCCAGCAGCCAAGGGGGGACCACTGAAGCTTTCTTT
>TRBJ1-2|.|.|TRBV4-2
CASSPLDSQSGYTF
TGTGCCAGCAGCCCTTTGGACAGTCAGAGTGGCTACACCTTC
>TRBJ2-2|.|.|TRBV5-5
CASSTQGIHGRELFF
TGTGCCAGCAGCACACAGGGTATCCATGGCCGGGAGCTGTTTTTT
>TRBJ2-6|.|once|TRBV27
CASSFTSGANVLTF
TGTGCCAGCAGTTTTACCTCTGGGGCCAACGTCCTGACTTTC
>TRBJ1-1|TRBD1|once|TRBV14
CASSQPGGLAEAFF
TGTGCCAGCAGCCAGCCAGGGGGCCTAGCTGAAGCTTTCTTT
>TRBJ1-6|.|.|TRBV4-1
CASSEGRLNSPLHF
TGCGCCAGCAGCGAAGGCAGGCTTAATTCACCCCTCCACTTT
>TRBJ2-5|.|once|TRBV6-5
CASSWRGSETQYF
TGTGCCAGCAGTTGGCGGGGATCAGAGACCCAGTACTTC
>TRBJ2-2|.|.|TRBV6-1
CASSRDTTGELFF
TGTGCCAGCAGCCGGGACACCACCGGGGAGCTGTTTTTT